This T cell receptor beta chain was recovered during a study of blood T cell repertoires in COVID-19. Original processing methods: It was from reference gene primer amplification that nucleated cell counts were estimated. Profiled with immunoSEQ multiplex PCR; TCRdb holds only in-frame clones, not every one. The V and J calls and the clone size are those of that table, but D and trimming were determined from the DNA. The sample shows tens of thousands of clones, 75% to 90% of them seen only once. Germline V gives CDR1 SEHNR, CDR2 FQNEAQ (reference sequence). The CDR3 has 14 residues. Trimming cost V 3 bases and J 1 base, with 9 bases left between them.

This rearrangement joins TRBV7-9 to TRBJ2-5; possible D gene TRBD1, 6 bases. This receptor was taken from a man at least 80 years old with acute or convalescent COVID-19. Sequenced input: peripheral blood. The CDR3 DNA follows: TGTGCCAGCAGCTTCGGACAGTTCCAAGAGACCCAGTACTTC. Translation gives CASSFGQFQETQYF.